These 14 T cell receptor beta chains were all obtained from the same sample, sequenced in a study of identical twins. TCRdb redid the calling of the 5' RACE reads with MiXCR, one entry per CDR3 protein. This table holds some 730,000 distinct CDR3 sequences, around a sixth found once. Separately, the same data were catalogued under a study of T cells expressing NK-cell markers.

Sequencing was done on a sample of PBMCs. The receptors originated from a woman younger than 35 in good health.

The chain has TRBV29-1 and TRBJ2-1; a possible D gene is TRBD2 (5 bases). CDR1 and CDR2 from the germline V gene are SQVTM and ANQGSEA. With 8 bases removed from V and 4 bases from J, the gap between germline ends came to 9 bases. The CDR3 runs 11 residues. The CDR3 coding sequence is TGCAGCACCCGGGAATACAATGAGCAGTTCTTC. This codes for CSTREYNEQFF.

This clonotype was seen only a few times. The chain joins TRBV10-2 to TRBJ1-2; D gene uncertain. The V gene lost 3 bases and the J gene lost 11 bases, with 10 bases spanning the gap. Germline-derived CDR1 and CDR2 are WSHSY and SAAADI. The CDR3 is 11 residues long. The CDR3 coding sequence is TGCGCCAGCAGTGAAAGAGTCAGTTACACCTTC. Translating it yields CASSERVSYTF.

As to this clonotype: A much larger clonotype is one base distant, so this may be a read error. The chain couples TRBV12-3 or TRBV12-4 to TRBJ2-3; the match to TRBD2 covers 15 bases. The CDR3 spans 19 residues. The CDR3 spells CAISLVGTSGGTSTDTQYF. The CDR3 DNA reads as TGTGCCATCAGTTTAGTCGGGACTAGCGGGGGGACTAGCACAGATACGCAGTATTTT.

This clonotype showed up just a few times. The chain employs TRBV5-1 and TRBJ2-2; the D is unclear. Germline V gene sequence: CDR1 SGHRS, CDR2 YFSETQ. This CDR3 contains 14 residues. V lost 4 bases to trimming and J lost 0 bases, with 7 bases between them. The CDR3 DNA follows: TGCGCCAGCAGCCGGTCCTCGAACACCGGGGAGCTGTTTTTT. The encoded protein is CASSRSSNTGELFF.

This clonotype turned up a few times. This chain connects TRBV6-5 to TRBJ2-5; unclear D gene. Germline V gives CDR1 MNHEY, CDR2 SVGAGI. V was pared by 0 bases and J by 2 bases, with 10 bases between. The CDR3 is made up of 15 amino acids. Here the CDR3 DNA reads TGTGCCAGCAGTTACTCTTTACGGAATCAAGAGACCCAGTACTTC. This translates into CASSYSLRNQETQYF.

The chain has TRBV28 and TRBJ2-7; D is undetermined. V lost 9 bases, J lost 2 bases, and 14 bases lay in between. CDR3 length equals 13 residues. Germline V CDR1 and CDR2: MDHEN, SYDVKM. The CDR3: CASRSSLTYEQYF. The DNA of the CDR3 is TGTGCCAGTCGTTCTTCCTTAACCTACGAGCAGTACTTC.

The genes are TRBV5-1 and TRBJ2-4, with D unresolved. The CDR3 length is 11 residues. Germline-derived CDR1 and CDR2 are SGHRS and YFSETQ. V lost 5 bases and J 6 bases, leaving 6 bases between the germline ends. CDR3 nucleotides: TGCGCCAGCAGATCGGGAAACATTCAGTACTTC. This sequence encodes CASRSGNIQYF.

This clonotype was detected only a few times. CDR3 in DNA: TGTGCCAGCAGTGAACCAGGGGTCAACTATGGCTACACCTTC. It encodes CASSEPGVNYGYTF. V is TRBV6-1 and J is TRBJ1-2; D is perhaps TRBD1 (6 bases). Germline lookup yields CDR1 MNHNS and CDR2 SASEGT. With 2 bases removed from V and 2 bases from J, the gap between germline ends came to 9 bases. CDR3 size: 14 residues.

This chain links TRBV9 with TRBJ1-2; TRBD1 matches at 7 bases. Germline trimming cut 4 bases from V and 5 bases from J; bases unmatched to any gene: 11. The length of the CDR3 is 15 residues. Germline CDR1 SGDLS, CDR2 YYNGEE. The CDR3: CASSPSGTETYGYTF. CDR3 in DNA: TGTGCCAGCAGCCCATCCGGGACAGAGACTTATGGCTACACCTTC.

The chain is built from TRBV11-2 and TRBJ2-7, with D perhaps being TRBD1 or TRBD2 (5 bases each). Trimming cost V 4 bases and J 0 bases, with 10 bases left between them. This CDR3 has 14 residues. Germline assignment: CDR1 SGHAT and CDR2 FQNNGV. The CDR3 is CASSYSGASYEQYF. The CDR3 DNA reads TGTGCCAGCAGCTACTCCGGGGCCTCCTACGAGCAGTACTTC. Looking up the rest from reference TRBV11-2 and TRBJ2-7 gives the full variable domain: EAGVAQSPRYKIIEKRQSVAFWCNPISGHATLYWYQQILGQGPKLLIQFQNNGVVDDSQLPKDRFSAERLKGVDSTLKIQPAKLEDSAVYLCASSYSGASYEQYFGPGTRLTVT.

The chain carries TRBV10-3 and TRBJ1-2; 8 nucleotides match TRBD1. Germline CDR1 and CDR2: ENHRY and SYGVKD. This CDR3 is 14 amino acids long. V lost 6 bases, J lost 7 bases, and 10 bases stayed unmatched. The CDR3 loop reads CAISLGQGSSGYTF. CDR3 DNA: TGTGCCATCAGCCTCGGACAGGGCTCCAGTGGCTACACCTTC.

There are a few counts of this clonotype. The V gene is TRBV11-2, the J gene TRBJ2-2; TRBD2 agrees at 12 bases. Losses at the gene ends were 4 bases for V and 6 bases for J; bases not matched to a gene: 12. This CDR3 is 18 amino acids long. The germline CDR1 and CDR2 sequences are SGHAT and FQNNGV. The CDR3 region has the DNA TGTGCCAGCAGCTCCTCACTCCGACTAGCGGGAGTTTCCGGGGAGCTGTTTTTT. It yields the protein CASSSSLRLAGVSGELFF.

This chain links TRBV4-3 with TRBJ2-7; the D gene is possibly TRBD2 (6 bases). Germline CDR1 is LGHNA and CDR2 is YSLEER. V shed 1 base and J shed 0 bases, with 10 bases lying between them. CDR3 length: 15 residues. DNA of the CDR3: TGCGCCAGCAGCCAAGTCGGAGGGAGCTCCTACGAGCAGTACTTC. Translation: CASSQVGGSSYEQYF.

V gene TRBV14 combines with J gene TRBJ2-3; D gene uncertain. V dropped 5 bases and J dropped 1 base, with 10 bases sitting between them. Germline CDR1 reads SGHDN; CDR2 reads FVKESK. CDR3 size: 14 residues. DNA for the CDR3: TGTGCCAGCAGCTTACGAAGTGGCACAGATACGCAGTATTTT. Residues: CASSLRSGTDTQYF.